This TCR beta chain was recovered during a study of cytomegalovirus exposure and HLA in healthy donors. Study summary: As an earlier analysis found, about 200 million T cells yielded around 110 million unique TCR beta sequences. Study observations and caveats: By HLA locus, TCR association rates varied in a later analysis, with DRB1 showing the most and HLA-C the fewest. A previous analysis found most TCR beta V segments productive roughly 90% or roughly 30% of the time.

Trimming removed 5 bases from V and 4 bases from J, with 12 bases in between. This CDR3 spans 13 amino acids. From germline, CDR1 is LNHNV and CDR2 YYDKDF (reference sequence). This clone was seen a few times. Its target is unknown. A multiplex PCR was run with 60 Vbeta primers and 13 Jbeta primers. Generated by immunoSEQ multiplex PCR, the TCRdb table keeps only in-frame clones and is missing some. In the table there are under 200,000 clones, 79% of which are singletons. J is TRBJ2-7 and V is TRBV15; D might be TRBD2 (6 bases). The sequence came from a woman aged 25 to 45 in good health and CMV-seropositive. Sample: PBMCs. The CDR3 region is CATSGLLGYEQYF. DNA for the CDR3: TGTGCCACCAGCGGACTACTTGGGTACGAGCAGTACTTC.